These 30 T cell receptor beta chains originate from one sample sequenced in a study of blood T cell repertoires in COVID-19. This table comes from immunoSEQ multiplex PCR, and its TCRdb copy is limited to in-frame clones, with some not included. The data contain approximately 300,000 clones, roughly nine tenths of them singletons. The sequencing input was peripheral blood. The source is a man in his late teens or twenties who had recovered from COVID-19.

The chain recombines TRBV29-1 with TRBJ2-2, with 7 bases aligning to TRBD1. CDR3 length: 13 residues. Germline V gene lookup returns CDR1 SQVTM and CDR2 ANQGSEA. The CDR3 here is CSGRGPNTGELFF. CDR3 bases: TGCAGTGGTAGGGGGCCGAACACCGGGGAGCTGTTTTTT.

The J gene is TRBJ1-1, the V gene TRBV30; D gene uncertain. V was clipped by 2 bases and J by 1 base, with 8 bases between them. The CDR3 has 13 amino acids. Germline CDR1 reads GTSNPN; CDR2 reads SVGIG (reference sequence). The CDR3 sequence is CAWSKDSNTEAFF. In nucleotides, the CDR3 is TGTGCCTGGAGTAAAGACTCGAACACTGAAGCTTTCTTT.

The V gene is TRBV19, the J gene TRBJ1-1; D is unresolved. This CDR3 comprises 15 residues. CDR1 is LNHDA and CDR2 is SQIVND in the germline V gene (reference sequence). Trimming took 7 bases from V and 6 from J, leaving 21 bases between them. CDR3 coding DNA: TGTGCCAGTACCCCCATCGGGAGGGTTTCCGCTGAAGCTTTCTTT. Protein sequence: CASTPIGRVSAEAFF.

This clone was picked up a small number of times. Other DNA sequences in the same sample also yield this CDR3. This rearrangement joins TRBV9 to TRBJ2-3; the D is unclear. Germline CDR1 is SGDLS and CDR2 is YYNGEE. V was shortened by 2 bases and J by 0 bases, with 4 bases between the two germline ends. The CDR3 is 13 amino acids. CDR3 nucleotide sequence: TGTGCCAGCAGCGTGAGTAGCACAGATACGCAGTATTTT. Translation: CASSVSSTDTQYF.

This clone was counted once. The rearrangement uses TRBV3-1 (or the pseudogene TRBV3-2) and TRBJ2-7, with D maybe TRBD1 (6 bases). Trimming took 4 bases from V and 12 from J, leaving 22 bases between them. This CDR3 is 14 amino acids long. Germline-derived CDR1 and CDR2 are LGHDT and YNNKEL (reference sequence). CDR3 coding DNA: TGTGCCAGCAGCCCCCGGGACACGGACCTGAGTCCGTACTTC. This gives the protein CASSPRDTDLSPYF.

This chain links TRBV18 with TRBJ2-6; 7 bases match TRBD1. The junction had 2 bases not matched to a gene; V was cut back by 3 bases and J by 0 bases. The CDR3 is 16 residues long. Germline lookup yields CDR1 KGHSH and CDR2 LQKENI. CDR3 nucleotide sequence: TGTGCCAGCTCACCTAGACAGGGCTCTGGGGCCAACGTCCTGACTTTC. Its translation is CASSPRQGSGANVLTF.

This clone has only one observation. The CDR3 region is CASSPTGFGTEAFF. CDR3 in DNA: TGTGCCAGTAGTCCAACAGGGTTTGGGACTGAAGCTTTCTTT. This sequence joins TRBV19 and TRBJ1-1; possibly TRBD1 for D (6 bases). Germline V gene sequence: CDR1 LNHDA, CDR2 SQIVND (reference sequence). V lost 5 bases, J lost 5 bases, and 15 bases lay in between. The CDR3 is 14 residues long. Variable domain in full (rest from reference TRBV19 and TRBJ1-1): DGGITQSPKYLFRKEGQNVTLSCEQNLNHDAMYWYRQDPGQGLRLIYYSQIVNDFQKGDIAEGYSVSREKKESFPLTVTSAQKNPTAFYLCASSPTGFGTEAFFGQGTRLTVV.

This rearrangement joins TRBV28 to TRBJ1-2; D gene uncertain. Germline V CDR1 and CDR2: MDHEN, SYDVKM. Trimming shortened V by 6 bases and J by 0 bases, and 11 bases separated the two germline ends. The CDR3 loop spans 14 amino acids. The CDR3 DNA follows: TGTGCCAGCAGCCCCTGGGCCGCTAACTATGGCTACACCTTC. Its translation: CASSPWAANYGYTF.

The chain links TRBV10-1 to TRBJ2-5, with D possibly being TRBD1 (6 bases). Trimming stripped 8 bases from V and 7 bases from J, with 20 bases between. This CDR3 has 14 residues. Germline lookup yields CDR1 WNHNN and CDR2 SYGVQD (reference sequence). CDR3 in DNA: TGCGCCAGCCAGTCCCGGGACAATGTGGGGACCCAGTACTTC. It codes for CASQSRDNVGTQYF.

The chain recombines TRBV7-9 with TRBJ1-1; TRBD1 matches at 10 bases. This CDR3 spans 13 amino acids. Germline CDR1 and CDR2: SEHNR and FQNEAQ (reference sequence). V lost 5 bases to trimming and J lost 8 bases; unmatched junction nucleotides: 5. The CDR3 bases are TGTGCCAGCAGCGAGACAGGGGGCACCGAAGCTTTCTTT. Protein sequence: CASSETGGTEAFF.

The V and J genes are TRBV7-2 and TRBJ2-1; no reliable D call. CDR1 and CDR2 from the germline V gene are SGHTA and FQGNSA. The CDR3 loop spans 15 amino acids. The germline V and J ends were trimmed by 3 bases and 0 bases, with 9 bases remaining between them. For the CDR3, the DNA is TGTGCCAGCAGCTTCAGCGTGAGCTCCTACAATGAGCAGTTCTTC. It encodes CASSFSVSSYNEQFF.

The chain joins TRBV29-1 to TRBJ1-1, with D uncertain. The germline V gene has CDR1 SQVTM and CDR2 ANQGSEA. The CDR3 contains 13 residues. Trimming took off 3 bases at V and 3 bases at J, with 11 bases between the two ends. CDR3: CSVDVSRDTEAFF. CDR3 nucleotides: TGCAGCGTTGACGTTTCCCGGGACACTGAAGCTTTCTTT.

The gene calls are TRBV6-5 and TRBJ1-3; possibly TRBD1 for D (5 bases). Looked up from germline, CDR1 is MNHEY and CDR2 is SVGAGI. There are 15 residues in the CDR3. V was cut by 7 bases and J by 0 bases, with 13 bases left in between. This chain's CDR3 is CASKEWGGSGNTIYF. The CDR3 nucleotides are TGTGCCAGCAAAGAGTGGGGGGGCTCTGGAAACACCATATATTTT.

The chain's CDR3 is CASSWDRSSYNEQFF. The CDR3 nucleotides are TGTGCCAGCAGTTGGGACAGAAGCTCCTACAATGAGCAGTTCTTC. The chain recombines TRBV27 with TRBJ2-1; TRBD1 matches at 7 bases. The CDR3 is 15 residues long. V dropped 4 bases and J dropped 0; count of bases not matched to a gene: 3. Germline CDR1 reads MNHEY; CDR2 reads SMNVEV (reference sequence).

The chain uses TRBV7-9 and TRBJ2-1; possible D gene TRBD2, 6 bases. From germline, CDR1 is SEHNR and CDR2 FQNEAQ (reference sequence). Trimming removed 0 bases at V and 7 bases at J, with 10 bases between. The CDR3 is 14 amino acids. The CDR3 loop is CASSLAPGGNEQFF. The CDR3 DNA is TGTGCCAGCAGCTTAGCGCCAGGAGGGAATGAGCAGTTCTTC.

The J gene is TRBJ2-1, the V gene TRBV7-9, with 7 bases matching TRBD2. The CDR3 consists of 16 residues. The V and J ends lost 2 bases and 2 bases, in that order; junction bases with no gene match: 6. The germline gives CDR1 SEHNR, CDR2 FQNEAQ (reference sequence). CDR3 residues: CASSLRTSIPYNEQFF. The CDR3 region has the DNA TGTGCCAGCAGCTTACGGACTAGTATCCCCTACAATGAGCAGTTCTTC. Filled out from reference TRBV7-9 and TRBJ2-1, the complete variable domain reads DTGVSQNPRHKITKRGQNVTFRCDPISEHNRLYWYRQTLGQGPEFLTYFQNEAQLEKSRLLSDRFSAERPKGSFSTLEIQRTEQGDSAMYLCASSLRTSIPYNEQFFGPGTRLTVL.

The rearrangement joins TRBV6-5 to TRBJ2-7; 10 positions agree with TRBD1. Germline V gives CDR1 MNHEY, CDR2 SVGAGI. V dropped 4 bases and J dropped 5; count of bases not matched to a gene: 2. CDR3 length equals 13 residues. The CDR3, as DNA: TGTGCCAGCAGTTCGGGACAGGGGAACGAGCAGTACTTC. This codes for CASSSGQGNEQYF.

On this clone itself: The identical CDR3 is also encoded by other nucleotide sequences in the sample. The chain has TRBV2 and TRBJ1-1, with D tentatively TRBD1 (6 bases). Trimming removed 2 bases at V and 5 bases at J, with 6 bases between. CDR1 is SNHLY and CDR2 is FYNNEI in the germline V gene. The CDR3 totals 12 residues. The CDR3 loop reads CASSETGTEAFF. The CDR3 nucleotides read TGTGCCAGCAGTGAAACAGGGACTGAAGCTTTCTTT.

The rearrangement uses TRBV7-6 and TRBJ2-7; the D gene is possibly TRBD1 (6 bases). The CDR3 contains 16 residues. Germline CDR1 is SGHVS and CDR2 is FNYEAQ. V was cut by 4 bases and J by 2 bases, with 18 bases left in between. DNA of the CDR3: TGTGCCAGCAGCTGGGGTTTATTGGACAGAGCCTACGAGCAGTACTTC. Its protein is CASSWGLLDRAYEQYF.

The genes are TRBV13 and TRBJ2-5; weak D call: TRBD1 (6 bases). Trimming removed 5 bases from V and 2 bases from J, with 15 bases in between. The CDR3 consists of 15 residues. Per the germline V gene, CDR1 is PRHDT and CDR2 is FYEKMQ (reference sequence). The CDR3 nucleotides read TGTGCCAGCAGCGAAACAGGGACGCGGCAAGAGACCCAGTACTTC. This codes for CASSETGTRQETQYF.

The V and J genes are TRBV30 and TRBJ2-5, with TRBD2 identical over 7 bases. CDR3 length: 13 residues. V shed 3 bases, J shed 5 bases, and the junction held 6 bases outside the gene matches. Germline V gives CDR1 GTSNPN, CDR2 SVGIG (reference sequence). CDR3 nucleotides: TGTGCCTGGAGCCCGGCGGGAGCGGAGACCCAGTACTTC. This sequence encodes CAWSPAGAETQYF.

The sample holds a few counts of this clone. V is TRBV7-9 and J is TRBJ2-7; tentative D call: TRBD2 (6 bases). Germline values: CDR1 SEHNR, CDR2 FQNEAQ (reference sequence). The CDR3 totals 14 residues. V was cut by 5 bases and J by 3 bases, with 14 bases left in between. This CDR3 reads CASSPEGLHYEQYF. In DNA, the CDR3 is TGTGCCAGCAGCCCGGAGGGACTCCACTACGAGCAGTACTTC. The full variable domain, completed using reference TRBV7-9 and TRBJ2-7, is DTGVSQNPRHKITKRGQNVTFRCDPISEHNRLYWYRQTLGQGPEFLTYFQNEAQLEKSRLLSDRFSAERPKGSFSTLEIQRTEQGDSAMYLCASSPEGLHYEQYFGPGTRLTVT.

The gene calls are TRBV2 and TRBJ2-7, with D perhaps TRBD2 (6 bases). This CDR3 is built from 13 residues. The germline V gene has CDR1 SNHLY and CDR2 FYNNEI. Trimming left V 6 bases short and J 7 bases short, with 16 bases between. DNA of the CDR3: TGTGCCAGCAGCCCTGCGGAGGGTCGAGAGCAGTACTTC. This encodes CASSPAEGREQYF.

This chain connects TRBV11-2 to TRBJ2-3, with unresolved D. From germline, CDR1 is SGHAT and CDR2 FQNNGV. The CDR3 has 15 residues. V was pared by 7 bases and J by 2 bases, with 16 bases between. Written as DNA, the CDR3 is TGTGCCAGCACCCATCGGGTGTCCTACACAGATACGCAGTATTTT. Translation: CASTHRVSYTDTQYF.

The V call is TRBV19, the J call TRBJ2-3; 7 nucleotides line up with TRBD1. V shed 1 base, J shed 0 bases, and the junction held 1 base outside the gene matches. Germline-derived CDR1 and CDR2 are LNHDA and SQIVND (reference sequence). The CDR3 contains 15 residues. The CDR3 nucleotides are TGTGCCAGTAGTATAGGGGACAGCAGCACAGATACGCAGTATTTT. It is translated as CASSIGDSSTDTQYF. Full variable domain (remainder filled in from reference TRBV19 and TRBJ2-3): DGGITQSPKYLFRKEGQNVTLSCEQNLNHDAMYWYRQDPGQGLRLIYYSQIVNDFQKGDIAEGYSVSREKKESFPLTVTSAQKNPTAFYLCASSIGDSSTDTQYFGPGTRLTVL.

The chain couples TRBV6-5 to TRBJ1-1, with D possibly TRBD1 on 5 matching bases. The germline CDR1 and CDR2 sequences are MNHEY and SVGAGI. V lost 0 bases and J 6 bases, leaving 11 bases between the germline ends. CDR3 length: 14 residues. The CDR3 here is CASSYSSAGPEAFF. In nucleotides, the CDR3 is TGTGCCAGCAGTTACTCGAGTGCGGGACCTGAAGCTTTCTTT.

This chain links TRBV10-3 with TRBJ2-5, with TRBD2 matching over 10 bases. Per germline, CDR1 ENHRY and CDR2 SYGVKD. V lost 4 bases, J lost 5 bases, and 7 bases stayed unmatched. The CDR3 consists of 15 residues. The CDR3 reads CAISVGTSGEETQYF. CDR3 in DNA: TGTGCCATCAGTGTCGGCACTAGCGGGGAGGAGACCCAGTACTTC.

V and J are TRBV7-8 and TRBJ1-4; TRBD1 aligns across 8 bases. Losses at the gene ends were 0 bases for V and 8 bases for J; bases not matched to a gene: 5. The CDR3 covers 15 residues. CDR1 is SGHVS, CDR2 FQNEAQ, per germline. CDR3 nucleotides: TGTGCCAGCAGCTTAGCGACCAGGGGGCGCGAAAAACTGTTTTTT. It codes for CASSLATRGREKLFF. The entire variable domain, with the rest obtained from reference TRBV7-8 and TRBJ1-4, is as follows: GAGVSQSPRYKVAKRGQDVALRCDPISGHVSLFWYQQALGQGPEFLTYFQNEAQLDKSGLPSDRFFAERPEGSVSTLKIQRTQQEDSAVYLCASSLATRGREKLFFGSGTQLSVL.

This clone occurred a few times. J is TRBJ2-2 and V is TRBV5-4; possible D gene TRBD2, 6 bases. Per the germline V gene, CDR1 is SGHNT and CDR2 is YYREEE (reference sequence). V shed 4 bases and J shed 1 base, with 17 bases lying between them. The CDR3 spans 17 residues. Here the CDR3 reads CASSVGAGKRNTGELFF. CDR3 DNA: TGTGCCAGCAGCGTTGGGGCGGGGAAGAGGAACACCGGGGAGCTGTTTTTT.

This chain connects TRBV6-1 to TRBJ1-5; D not resolved. Germline V gene data show CDR1 as MNHNS and CDR2 as SASEGT. V was pared by 1 base and J by 0 bases, with 13 bases between. The CDR3 is 17 amino acids. CDR3 in amino acids: CASSEEPGGYSNQPQHF. The DNA of the CDR3 is TGTGCCAGCAGTGAAGAGCCCGGAGGCTATAGCAATCAGCCCCAGCATTTT.